This T cell receptor (beta chain) emerged from a study of cytomegalovirus exposure and HLA in healthy donors. CDR3 length: 14 residues. Trimming took 8 bases from V and 0 from J, leaving 10 bases between them. From germline, CDR1 is ENHRY and CDR2 SYGVKD. 13 Jbeta primers and 60 Vbeta primers were used for the PCR. Sequencing was performed with immunoSEQ multiplex PCR; in TCRdb, only in-frame clones are kept and a portion is missing. The data contain tens of thousands of clones, around 70% of them singletons. The sequence was collected from a young man in good health and CMV-seronegative. Sequenced material: PBMCs. This chain joins TRBV10-3 and TRBJ2-2; D is possibly TRBD1 (6 bases). The CDR3 nucleotides read TGTGCCATCCGGACAGAAGCGAACACCGGGGAGCTGTTTTTT. This encodes CAIRTEANTGELFF.